A single sample gave rise to the 20 T cell receptor beta chains below, sequenced in a study of shared clonotypes between healthy human individuals. Only in-frame clones appear in the TCRdb table, and some are missing; sequencing was by immunoSEQ multiplex PCR. Among approximately 510,000 clones, roughly 78% were seen once, and the ten largest hold 10% to 15%. The sample was PBMCs. The receptors stem from a woman between 40 and 50 years old in good health. Some clones in this sample may be carry-over from other donors' samples.

The CDR3 here is CASSTGETQYF. The CDR3 bases are TGTGCCAGTAGTACGGGGGAGACCCAGTACTTC. V and J are TRBV19 and TRBJ2-5; a possible D gene is TRBD2 (5 bases). The germline V gene has CDR1 LNHDA and CDR2 SQIVND (reference sequence). The CDR3 runs to 11 residues. Deletions cut 4 bases from V and 5 bases from J, with 5 bases between.

This clone was seen a few times. The V call is TRBV30, the J call TRBJ1-1; no clear D gene. The CDR3 contains 12 residues. V was pared by 0 bases and J by 0 bases, with 2 bases between. Germline V gene sequence: CDR1 GTSNPN, CDR2 SVGIG (reference sequence). The CDR3 is CAWSVLNTEAFF. CDR3 DNA sequence: TGTGCCTGGAGTGTACTGAACACTGAAGCTTTCTTT.

As to this clone: Other nucleotide sequences from this sample produce the same CDR3. V is TRBV2 and J is TRBJ1-4; 10 positions agree with TRBD1. The CDR3 is 14 residues long. Germline values: CDR1 SNHLY, CDR2 FYNNEI. With 10 bases clipped from V and 6 bases from J, the junction kept 8 bases outside the gene matches. The DNA for the CDR3 is TGTGCCACGAGCCGGGACAGGGGTTATGAAAAACTGTTTTTT. Translating it yields CATSRDRGYEKLFF.

Note on this clone: This same CDR3 is encoded by further DNA sequences in the sample. The DNA for the CDR3 is TGTGCCAGCTCACCCTCAGGGGGGGCCTACGAGCAGTACTTC. Translated, it gives CASSPSGGAYEQYF. The chain uses TRBV18 and TRBJ2-7; the D gene could be TRBD1 or TRBD2 (7 bases each). Trimming left V 3 bases short and J 2 bases short, with 11 bases between. Germline V gene lookup returns CDR1 KGHSH and CDR2 LQKENI. CDR3 length equals 14 residues.

The chain has TRBV28 and TRBJ1-1, with D unclear. The germline V gene has CDR1 MDHEN and CDR2 SYDVKM. V lost 5 bases and J 1 base, leaving 14 bases between the germline ends. The CDR3 extends over 15 amino acids. The CDR3 DNA is TGTGCCAGCAGTCCCATGGTCGCCAGGAACACTGAAGCTTTCTTT. Translating gives CASSPMVARNTEAFF.

The chain joins TRBV30 to TRBJ2-5; D ambiguous. The J call may be mistaken, given a closer DNA end match to TRBJ2-7. This CDR3 is 17 amino acids long. CDR1 and CDR2 (germline): GTSNPN, SVGIG (reference sequence). This CDR3 is CAWSDPRLRAHSYEQYF. In DNA, the CDR3 is TGTGCCTGGAGTGACCCCCGCCTACGGGCGCACTCCTACGAGCAGTACTTC.

This clone was counted a single time. The chain joins TRBV18 to TRBJ1-5, with TRBD1 matching 10 bases. CDR1 and CDR2 from the germline V gene are KGHSH and LQKENI. This CDR3 is built from 16 residues. V lost 3 bases and J lost 5; bases outside the gene matches: 7. The CDR3 sequence: CASSPTDRGKYQPQHF. In nucleotides, the CDR3 is TGTGCCAGCTCACCCACGGACAGGGGGAAATATCAGCCCCAGCATTTT.

The chain has TRBV5-6 and TRBJ2-2, with no clear D. There are 17 residues in the CDR3. Trimming left V 0 bases short and J 3 bases short, with 15 bases between. Germline V gives CDR1 SGHDT, CDR2 YYEEEE. The DNA of the CDR3 is TGTGCCAGCAGCTTGGTTCCTGTCCTCGGTGACACCGGGGAGCTGTTTTTT. Amino acids: CASSLVPVLGDTGELFF.

This chain uses TRBV19 with TRBJ2-2; no clear D. Germline V gene lookup returns CDR1 LNHDA and CDR2 SQIVND (reference sequence). V gave up 1 base and J gave up 7 bases, with 10 bases separating them. The length of the CDR3 is 14 residues. CDR3 loop: CASSIAGMSGELFF. CDR3 sequence (DNA): TGTGCCAGTAGTATAGCTGGGATGAGCGGGGAGCTGTTTTTT.

The CDR3 loop reads CASSEPGLAAYNEQFF. CDR3 nucleotides: TGTGCCAGCAGTGAGCCGGGACTAGCGGCCTACAATGAGCAGTTCTTC. The chain links TRBV2 to TRBJ2-1; 11 bases fit TRBD2. The ends lost 3 bases at V and 2 bases at J; junction bases unmatched: 3. From germline, CDR1 is SNHLY and CDR2 FYNNEI. The CDR3 totals 16 residues.

The chain is built from TRBV5-1 and TRBJ2-1, with 7 nucleotides matching TRBD1. CDR1 is SGHRS and CDR2 is YFSETQ in the germline V gene. Trimming took 4 bases from V and 0 from J; bases not matched to a gene: 7. The CDR3 totals 16 residues. The DNA of the CDR3 is TGCGCCAGCAGCCCGGGGCCAGGGGGCTCCTACAATGAGCAGTTCTTC. It is translated as CASSPGPGGSYNEQFF.

The V call is TRBV7-8, the J call TRBJ2-6, with 7 nucleotides matching TRBD1. The trim removed 5 bases at V and 2 bases at J, leaving 3 bases unmatched. This CDR3 region has 15 residues. Per the germline V gene, CDR1 is SGHVS and CDR2 is FQNEAQ. CDR3 in amino acids: CASSLGQAGANVLTF. The CDR3 DNA follows: TGTGCCAGCAGCCTCGGACAGGCTGGGGCCAACGTCCTGACTTTC.

The rearrangement joins TRBV6-1 to TRBJ2-5; 7 bases are shared with TRBD1. The DNA end is more similar to TRBJ2-7, so the J call may be wrong. The V gene's germline CDR1 is MNHNS and CDR2 SASEGT. The CDR3 is made up of 15 amino acids. The chain's CDR3 is CASSVTGEGPNEQYF. The CDR3 DNA reads as TGTGCCAGCAGTGTCACAGGGGAAGGACCTAACGAGCAGTACTTC.

The rearrangement links TRBV6-1 to TRBJ1-4, with D tentatively TRBD1 (5 bases). The CDR3 is 15 amino acids. Germline assignment: CDR1 MNHNS and CDR2 SASEGT. V was pared by 5 bases and J by 0 bases, with 10 bases between. This CDR3 is CASSQRGATNEKLFF. The CDR3 DNA is TGTGCCAGCAGTCAAAGGGGTGCAACTAATGAAAAACTGTTTTTT.

V usage is TRBV30 and J usage is TRBJ1-1, with D maybe TRBD1 (5 bases). The V end was cut by 0 bases, the J end by 3 bases, with 8 bases between. Germline V CDR1 and CDR2: GTSNPN, SVGIG (reference sequence). The CDR3 is made up of 13 amino acids. CDR3 region: CAWSVGGDTEAFF. The CDR3 bases are TGTGCCTGGAGTGTGGGAGGGGACACTGAAGCTTTCTTT.

This chain joins TRBV5-5 and TRBJ2-1; D remains unclear. CDR1 SGHKS and CDR2 YYEKEE come from the germline V gene (reference sequence). The CDR3 contains 13 residues. V was shortened by 0 bases and J by 10 bases, with 11 bases between the two germline ends. The DNA of the CDR3 is TGTGCCAGCAGCTTGGCGGTGGTAGGAGAGCAGTTCTTC. Protein: CASSLAVVGEQFF.

The chain recombines TRBV6-6 with TRBJ1-2; TRBD1 agrees at 7 bases. CDR3 length equals 15 residues. The V gene's germline CDR1 is MNHNY and CDR2 SVGAGI (reference sequence). V shed 5 bases and J 6 bases; nucleotides not matched to a gene: 12. The CDR3 nucleotides read TGTGCCAGCAGTCGGACGATGACAGGGAGGGATGGCTACACCTTC. Its translation is CASSRTMTGRDGYTF.

V gene TRBV5-5 combines with J gene TRBJ2-1, with D perhaps TRBD2 (6 bases). CDR3 length equals 17 residues. V gave up 4 bases and J gave up 0 bases, with 17 bases separating them. CDR1 SGHKS and CDR2 YYEKEE come from the germline V gene (reference sequence). CDR3 residues: CASSPGTPNLSYNEQFF. The CDR3 DNA is TGTGCCAGCAGCCCCGGGACTCCCAACCTCTCCTACAATGAGCAGTTCTTC.

There are many counts of this clone. The chain is built from TRBV9 and TRBJ2-2, with a tentative D call TRBD2 (6 bases). Germline V lookup: CDR1 SGDLS, CDR2 YYNGEE. The CDR3 consists of 15 residues. Trimming took off 3 bases at V and 4 bases at J, with 13 bases between the two ends. The CDR3 reads CASSARLDPTGELFF. The DNA for the CDR3 is TGTGCCAGCAGCGCCCGACTAGACCCCACCGGGGAGCTGTTTTTT.

The chain combines TRBV5-1 with TRBJ2-7; no definite D call. Between the trimmed V and J ends, which lost 1 base and 2 bases, there was a span of 13 bases. This CDR3 has 15 amino acids. CDR1 and CDR2 from the germline V gene are SGHRS and YFSETQ. The CDR3 loop reads CASSLRSDLTYEQYF. As DNA, the CDR3 is TGCGCCAGCAGCTTGCGATCGGATCTAACCTACGAGCAGTACTTC.